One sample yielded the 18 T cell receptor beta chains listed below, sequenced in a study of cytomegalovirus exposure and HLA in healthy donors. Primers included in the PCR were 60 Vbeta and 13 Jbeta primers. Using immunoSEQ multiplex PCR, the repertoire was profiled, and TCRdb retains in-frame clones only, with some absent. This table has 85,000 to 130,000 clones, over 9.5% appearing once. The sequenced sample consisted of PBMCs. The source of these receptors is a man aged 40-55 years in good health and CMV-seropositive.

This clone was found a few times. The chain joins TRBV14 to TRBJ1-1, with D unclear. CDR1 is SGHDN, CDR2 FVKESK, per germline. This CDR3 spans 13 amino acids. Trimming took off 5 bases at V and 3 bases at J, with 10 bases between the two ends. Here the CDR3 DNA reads TGTGCCAGCAGCAGAGACATGGACACTGAAGCTTTCTTT. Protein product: CASSRDMDTEAFF.

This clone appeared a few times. The CDR3 protein is CASSSGLAGTDTQYF. The CDR3 DNA is TGTGCCAGCAGCTCCGGACTAGCGGGAACAGATACGCAGTATTTT. The V and J genes are TRBV13 and TRBJ2-3, with 12 bases identical to TRBD2. CDR3 length: 15 amino acids. The junction had 2 bases not matched to a gene; V was cut back by 4 bases and J by 3 bases. The germline V gene encodes CDR1 PRHDT and CDR2 FYEKMQ (reference sequence).

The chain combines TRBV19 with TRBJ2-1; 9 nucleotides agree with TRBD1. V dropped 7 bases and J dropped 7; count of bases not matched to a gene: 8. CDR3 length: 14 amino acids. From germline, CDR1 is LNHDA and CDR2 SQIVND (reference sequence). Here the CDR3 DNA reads TGTGCCAGTACCTTGGGGACAGGGCGTAATGAGCAGTTCTTC. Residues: CASTLGTGRNEQFF.

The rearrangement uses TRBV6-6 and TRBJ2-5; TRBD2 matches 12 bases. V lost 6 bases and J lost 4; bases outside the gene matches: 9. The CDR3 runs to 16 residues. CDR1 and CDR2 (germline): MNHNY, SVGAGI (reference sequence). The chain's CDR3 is CASSLWTSGERETQYF. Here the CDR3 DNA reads TGTGCCAGCAGCCTCTGGACTAGCGGGGAAAGAGAGACCCAGTACTTC.

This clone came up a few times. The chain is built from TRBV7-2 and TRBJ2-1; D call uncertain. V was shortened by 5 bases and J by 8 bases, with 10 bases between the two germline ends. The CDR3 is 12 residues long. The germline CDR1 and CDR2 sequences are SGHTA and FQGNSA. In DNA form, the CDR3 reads TGTGCCAGCAGCCGATTGGTAGATGAGCAGTTCTTC. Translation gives CASSRLVDEQFF. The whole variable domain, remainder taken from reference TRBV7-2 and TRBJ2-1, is GAGVSQSPSNKVTEKGKDVELRCDPISGHTALYWYRQSLGQGLEFLIYFQGNSAPDKSGLPSDRFSAERTGGSVSTLTIQRTQQEDSAVYLCASSRLVDEQFFGPGTRLTVL.

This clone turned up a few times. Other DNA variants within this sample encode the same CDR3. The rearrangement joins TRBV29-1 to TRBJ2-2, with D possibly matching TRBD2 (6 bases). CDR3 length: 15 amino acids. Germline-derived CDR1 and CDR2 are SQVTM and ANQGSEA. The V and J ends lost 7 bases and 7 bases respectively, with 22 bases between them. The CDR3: CSALSGSIWGGELFF. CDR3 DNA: TGCAGCGCCCTTAGCGGTTCAATCTGGGGCGGGGAGCTGTTTTTT.

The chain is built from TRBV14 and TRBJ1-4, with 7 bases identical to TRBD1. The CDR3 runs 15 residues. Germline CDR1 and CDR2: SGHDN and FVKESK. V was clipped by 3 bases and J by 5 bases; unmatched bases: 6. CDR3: CASSHQGTENEKLFF. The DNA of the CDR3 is TGTGCCAGCAGCCACCAGGGGACAGAAAATGAAAAACTGTTTTTT.

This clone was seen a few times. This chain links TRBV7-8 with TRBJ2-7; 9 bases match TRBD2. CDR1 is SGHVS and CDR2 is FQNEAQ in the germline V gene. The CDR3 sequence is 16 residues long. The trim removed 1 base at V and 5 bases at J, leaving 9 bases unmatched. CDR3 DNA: TGTGCCAGCAGCTTAGTCCATGGCGGGAGGGCCGACGAGCAGTACTTC. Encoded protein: CASSLVHGGRADEQYF.

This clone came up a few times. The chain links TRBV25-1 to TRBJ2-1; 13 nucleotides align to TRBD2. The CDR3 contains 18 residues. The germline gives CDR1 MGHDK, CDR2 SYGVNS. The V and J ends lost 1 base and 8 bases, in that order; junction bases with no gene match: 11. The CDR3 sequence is CASSELDTLAGGPHEQFF. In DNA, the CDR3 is TGTGCCAGCAGTGAATTGGACACACTAGCGGGAGGGCCCCATGAGCAGTTCTTC.

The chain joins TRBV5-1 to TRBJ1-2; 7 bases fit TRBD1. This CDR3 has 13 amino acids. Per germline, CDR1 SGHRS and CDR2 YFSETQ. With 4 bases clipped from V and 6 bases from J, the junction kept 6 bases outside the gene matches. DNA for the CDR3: TGCGCCAGCAGCCCGACAGGGAACAATGGCTACACCTTC. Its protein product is CASSPTGNNGYTF.

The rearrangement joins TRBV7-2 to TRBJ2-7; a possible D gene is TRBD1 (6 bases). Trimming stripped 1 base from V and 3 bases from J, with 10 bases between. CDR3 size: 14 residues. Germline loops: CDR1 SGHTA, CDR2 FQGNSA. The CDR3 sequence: CASSLEQGGYEQYF. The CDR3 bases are TGTGCCAGCAGCTTAGAACAGGGCGGCTACGAGCAGTACTTC.

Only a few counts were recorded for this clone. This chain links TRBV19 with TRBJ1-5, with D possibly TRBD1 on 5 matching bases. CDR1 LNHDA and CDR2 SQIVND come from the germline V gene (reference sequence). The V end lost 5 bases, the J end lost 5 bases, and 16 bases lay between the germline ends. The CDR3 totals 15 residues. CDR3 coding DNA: TGTGCCAGTAGTCACGGGACTCCCCGGGATCAGCCCCAGCATTTT. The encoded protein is CASSHGTPRDQPQHF.

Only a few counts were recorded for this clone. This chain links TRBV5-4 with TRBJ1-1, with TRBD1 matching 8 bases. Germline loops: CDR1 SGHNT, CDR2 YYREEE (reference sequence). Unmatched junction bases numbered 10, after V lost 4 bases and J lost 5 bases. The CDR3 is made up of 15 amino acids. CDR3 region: CASSTRFRGRTEAFF. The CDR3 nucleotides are TGTGCCAGCAGCACTCGATTCAGGGGGCGTACTGAAGCTTTCTTT.

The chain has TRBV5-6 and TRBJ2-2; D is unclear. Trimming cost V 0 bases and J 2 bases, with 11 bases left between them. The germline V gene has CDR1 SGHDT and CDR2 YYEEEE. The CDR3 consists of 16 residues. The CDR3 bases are TGTGCCAGCAGCTTGGCGGTAGCAGAAAACACCGGGGAGCTGTTTTTT. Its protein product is CASSLAVAENTGELFF.

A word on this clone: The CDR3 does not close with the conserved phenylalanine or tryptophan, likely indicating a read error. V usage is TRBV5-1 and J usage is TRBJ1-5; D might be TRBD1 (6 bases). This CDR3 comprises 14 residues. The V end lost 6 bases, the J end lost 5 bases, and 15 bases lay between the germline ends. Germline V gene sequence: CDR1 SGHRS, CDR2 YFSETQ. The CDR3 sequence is CASKIRQAHQPQHV. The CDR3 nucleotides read TGCGCCAGCAAGATAAGACAGGCCCATCAGCCCCAGCATGTT.

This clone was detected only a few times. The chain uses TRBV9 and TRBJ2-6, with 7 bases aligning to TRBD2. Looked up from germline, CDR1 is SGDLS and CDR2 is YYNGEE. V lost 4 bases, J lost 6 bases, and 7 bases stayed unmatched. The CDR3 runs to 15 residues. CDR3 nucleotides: TGTGCCAGCAGCTCGGGCGGACTAGTGGCCAACGTCCTGACTTTC. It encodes CASSSGGLVANVLTF.

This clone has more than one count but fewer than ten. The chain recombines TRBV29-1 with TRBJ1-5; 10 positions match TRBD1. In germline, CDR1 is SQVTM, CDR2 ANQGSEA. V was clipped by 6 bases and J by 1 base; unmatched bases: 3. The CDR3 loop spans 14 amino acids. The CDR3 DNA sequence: TGCAGCGTCGGGACAGGGGTGAGCAATCAGCCCCAGCATTTT. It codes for CSVGTGVSNQPQHF. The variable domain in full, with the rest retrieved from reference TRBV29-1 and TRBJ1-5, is SAVISQKPSRDICQRGTSLTIQCQVDSQVTMMFWYRQQPGQSLTLIATANQGSEATYESGFVIDKFPISRPNLTFSTLTVSNMSPEDSSIYLCSVGTGVSNQPQHFGDGTRLSIL.

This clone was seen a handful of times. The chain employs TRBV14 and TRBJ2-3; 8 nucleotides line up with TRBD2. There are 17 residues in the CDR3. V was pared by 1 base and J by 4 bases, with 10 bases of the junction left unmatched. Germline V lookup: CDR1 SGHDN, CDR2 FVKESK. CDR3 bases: TGTGCCAGCAGCCAAGGGCGAGCGGGAGTTGCGGCAGATACGCAGTATTTT. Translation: CASSQGRAGVAADTQYF.